A single TCR beta chain is shown here with its context. The target antigen is unknown. The data were taken from a study of vaccination effects on CD4 cells after COVID-19. Looked up from germline, CDR1 is SGDLS and CDR2 is YYNGEE. The V gene lost 5 bases and the J gene lost 1 base, with 9 bases spanning the gap. This CDR3 spans 13 amino acids. Sequencing was preceded by expansion of antigen-specific CD4+ T cells with viral peptide pools in the ViraFEST assay. Cultured cells yielded isolated CD4+ T cells after more than nine days. Participants were vaccinated with two doses of either the BNT162b2 or mRNA-1273 vaccine. Nobody among the vaccine recipients had prior SARS-CoV-2 infection (nucleocapsid antibodies were negative). Data came from immunoSEQ multiplex PCR; TCRdb stores just in-frame clones and leaves some out. The table has 50,000 to 65,000 clones, around three quarters seen once.

The material sequenced was CD4+ T cells from PBMCs cultured with HCoV-229E spike peptides, taken after COVID-19 vaccination. The chain employs TRBV9 and TRBJ2-5, with unresolved D. This TCR was recovered from a human donor who received a COVID-19 vaccine. The CDR3, as DNA: TGTGCCAGCAGAGACTTCTTCCAAGAGACCCAGTACTTC. Translation gives CASRDFFQETQYF.